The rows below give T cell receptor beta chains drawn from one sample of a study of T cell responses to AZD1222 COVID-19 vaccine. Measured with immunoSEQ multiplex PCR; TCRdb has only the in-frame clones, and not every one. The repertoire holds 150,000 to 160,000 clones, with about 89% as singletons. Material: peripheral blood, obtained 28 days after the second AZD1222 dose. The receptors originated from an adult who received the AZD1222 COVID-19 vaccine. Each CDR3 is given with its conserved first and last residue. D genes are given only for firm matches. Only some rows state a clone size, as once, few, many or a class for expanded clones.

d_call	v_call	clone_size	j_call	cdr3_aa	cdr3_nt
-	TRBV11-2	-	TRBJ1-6	CASSLDHGWSPLHF	TGTGCCAGCAGCTTAGATCATGGGTGGTCACCCCTCCACTTT
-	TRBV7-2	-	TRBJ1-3	CASSAAGGSGRTIYF	TGTGCCAGCAGCGCAGCGGGGGGGTCAGGACGCACCATATATTTT
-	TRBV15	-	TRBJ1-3	CATSRWGGGGNTIYF	TGTGCCACCAGCAGATGGGGCGGGGGCGGAAACACCATATATTTT
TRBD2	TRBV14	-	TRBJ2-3	CASSQATSGRRDTQYF	TGTGCCAGCAGCCAGGCGACTAGCGGGAGAAGAGATACGCAGTATTTT
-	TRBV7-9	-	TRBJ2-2	CASSLEPSNTGELFF	TGTGCCAGCAGCTTAGAACCTTCGAACACCGGGGAGCTGTTTTTT
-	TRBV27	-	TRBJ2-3	CASSSPRVADTQYF	TGTGCCAGCAGTTCGCCCAGGGTGGCAGATACGCAGTATTTT
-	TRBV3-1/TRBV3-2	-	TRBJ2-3	CASSQEETQGYRNTQYF	TGTGCCAGCAGCCAAGAAGAAACCCAGGGATATAGAAATACGCAGTATTTT
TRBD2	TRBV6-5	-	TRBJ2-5	CASTIGTSGQETQYF	TGTGCCAGCACTATCGGGACTAGCGGACAAGAGACCCAGTACTTC
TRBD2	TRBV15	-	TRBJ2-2	CATSRDRGGRTGELFF	TGTGCCACCAGCAGAGATAGAGGCGGGAGAACCGGGGAGCTGTTTTTT
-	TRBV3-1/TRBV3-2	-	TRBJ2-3	CASSQNPWRDTQYF	TGTGCCAGCAGCCAGAACCCTTGGAGGGATACGCAGTATTTT
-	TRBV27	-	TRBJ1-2	CASSLSYRSEGGYTF	TGTGCCAGCAGTTTATCGTACAGGTCCGAGGGGGGCTACACCTTC
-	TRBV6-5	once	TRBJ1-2	CASITIWGSGYTF	TGTGCCAGCATCACCATATGGGGGTCTGGCTACACCTTC
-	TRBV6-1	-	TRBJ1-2	CASSEGGKPYGYTF	TGTGCCAGCAGTGAGGGGGGGAAGCCTTATGGCTACACCTTC
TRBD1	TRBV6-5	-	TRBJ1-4	CASSSIRQGSRGKLFF	TGTGCCAGCAGTTCCATTCGACAGGGGTCAAGAGGAAAACTGTTTTTT
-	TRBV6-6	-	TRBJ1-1	CASRITGTNTEAFF	TGTGCCAGCAGAATTACAGGTACGAACACTGAAGCTTTCTTT
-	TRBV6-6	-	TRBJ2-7	CASSRDTSDSYEQYF	TGTGCCAGCAGCCGGGACACCTCAGACTCCTACGAGCAGTACTTC
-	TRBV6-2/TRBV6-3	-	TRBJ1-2	CASSLQGINYGYTF	TGTGCCAGCAGTTTACAGGGCATTAACTATGGCTACACCTTC
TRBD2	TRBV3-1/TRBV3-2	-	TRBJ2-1	CASSPSLGGNEQFF	TGTGCCAGCAGCCCCTCTCTGGGGGGGAATGAGCAGTTCTTC
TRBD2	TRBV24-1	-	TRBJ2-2	CATSRLAGVGRTGELFF	TGTGCCACCAGTAGACTAGCGGGAGTCGGGCGGACCGGGGAGCTGTTTTTT
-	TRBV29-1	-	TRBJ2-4	CSVEDGQYPAIQYF	TGCAGCGTTGAAGATGGACAGTACCCTGCCATTCAGTACTTC
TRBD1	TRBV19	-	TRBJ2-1	CASKPRDRLSNEQFF	TGTGCCAGTAAACCCCGGGACAGGCTGAGCAATGAGCAGTTCTTC
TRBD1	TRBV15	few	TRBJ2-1	CATSTDRVRQFF	TGTGCCACCAGCACGGACAGGGTCCGCCAGTTCTTC
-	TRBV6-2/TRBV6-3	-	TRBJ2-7	CASSDTGPRSSYEQYF	TGTGCCAGCAGTGATACGGGACCCAGGAGCTCCTACGAGCAGTACTTC
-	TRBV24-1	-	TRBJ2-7	CATSDVGGIEYF	TGTGCCACCAGTGATGTCGGCGGGATTGAGTACTTC
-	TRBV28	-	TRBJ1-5	CASRFRGAGHQPQHF	TGTGCCAGCAGGTTCCGAGGCGCCGGTCATCAGCCCCAGCATTTT
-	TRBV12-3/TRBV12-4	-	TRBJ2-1	CASNGGPDEQFF	TGTGCCAGCAATGGAGGGCCCGATGAGCAGTTCTTC
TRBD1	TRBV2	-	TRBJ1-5	CASSPTGDQPQHF	TGTGCCAGCAGTCCTACAGGGGATCAGCCCCAGCATTTT
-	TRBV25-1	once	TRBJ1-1	CASSKPNMNTEAFF	TGTGCCAGCAGCAAACCCAACATGAACACTGAAGCTTTCTTT
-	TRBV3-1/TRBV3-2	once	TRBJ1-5	CASSQGTANSNQPQHF	TGTGCCAGCAGCCAAGGTACGGCTAATAGCAATCAGCCCCAGCATTTT
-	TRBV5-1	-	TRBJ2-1	CASSLMNEQFF	TGCGCCAGCAGCTTGATGAATGAGCAGTTCTTC
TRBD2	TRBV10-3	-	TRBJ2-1	CAISELAGGSNEQFF	TGTGCCATCAGTGAACTAGCGGGAGGGTCCAATGAGCAGTTCTTC
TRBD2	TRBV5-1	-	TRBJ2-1	CASSLSGRAEFNEQFF	TGCGCCAGCAGCTTAAGCGGGAGGGCCGAATTTAATGAGCAGTTCTTC
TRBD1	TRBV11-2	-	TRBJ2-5	CASSNRGDQETQYF	TGTGCCAGCAGCAACAGGGGGGACCAAGAGACCCAGTACTTC
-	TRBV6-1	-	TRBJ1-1	CASSEWDYTEAFF	TGTGCCAGCAGTGAATGGGATTACACTGAAGCTTTCTTT
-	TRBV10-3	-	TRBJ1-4	CAIGRPGEKLFF	TGTGCCATCGGGAGGCCGGGTGAAAAACTGTTTTTT
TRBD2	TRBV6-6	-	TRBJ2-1	CASSYSGLAEQFF	TGTGCCAGCAGTTACAGCGGACTAGCCGAGCAGTTCTTC
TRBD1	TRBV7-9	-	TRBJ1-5	CASSRISGTENQPQHF	TGTGCCAGCAGTCGAATTTCCGGGACAGAAAATCAGCCCCAGCATTTT
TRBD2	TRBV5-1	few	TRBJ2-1	CASSDGGLAGTNEQFF	TGCGCCAGCAGCGATGGGGGGCTAGCGGGGACCAATGAGCAGTTCTTC
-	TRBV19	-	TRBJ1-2	CASSIDGRNYGYTF	TGTGCCAGTAGTATAGACGGACGGAACTATGGCTACACCTTC
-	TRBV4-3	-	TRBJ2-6	CASSQEPQGSTGANVLTF	TGCGCCAGCAGCCAAGAACCCCAGGGTTCAACTGGGGCCAACGTCCTGACTTTC
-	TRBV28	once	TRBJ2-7	CASSAQGSEQYF	TGTGCCAGCAGCGCACAGGGATCCGAGCAGTACTTC
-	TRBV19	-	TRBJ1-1	CASSPHRQNTEAFF	TGTGCCAGTAGTCCCCACAGACAGAACACTGAAGCTTTCTTT
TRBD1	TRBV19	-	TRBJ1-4	CASSISQGAASASNEKLFF	TGTGCCAGTAGTATCAGTCAGGGGGCGGCGTCTGCCTCTAATGAAAAACTGTTTTTT
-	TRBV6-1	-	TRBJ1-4	CASSEMGATNEKLFF	TGTGCCAGCAGTGAAATGGGGGCAACTAATGAAAAACTGTTTTTT
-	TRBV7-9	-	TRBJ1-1	CASSLEGTVTEAFF	TGTGCCAGCAGCTTAGAGGGGACGGTCACTGAAGCTTTCTTT
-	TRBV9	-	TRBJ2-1	CASSVVPGTFDEQFF	TGTGCCAGCAGCGTAGTTCCCGGGACTTTCGATGAGCAGTTCTTC
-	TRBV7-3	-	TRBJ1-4	CASPRQPNEKLFF	TGTGCCAGCCCCCGGCAACCGAATGAAAAACTGTTTTTT
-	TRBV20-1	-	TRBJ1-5	CSARGAGDGNQPQHF	TGCAGTGCTCGTGGGGCGGGGGACGGAAATCAGCCCCAGCATTTT
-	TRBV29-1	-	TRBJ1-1	CSVLTGLNEAFF	TGCAGCGTCCTGACGGGTCTAAATGAAGCTTTCTTT
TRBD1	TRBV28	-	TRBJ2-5	CASSAQGARETQYF	TGTGCCAGCAGTGCCCAGGGGGCGCGTGAGACCCAGTACTTC
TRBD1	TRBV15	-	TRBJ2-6	CATSRDRETGANVLTF	TGTGCCACCAGCAGGGACAGGGAAACTGGGGCCAACGTCCTGACTTTC
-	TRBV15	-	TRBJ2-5	CATSILPPGQIQETQYF	TGTGCCACCAGCATCCTCCCCCCGGGCCAAATTCAAGAGACCCAGTACTTC
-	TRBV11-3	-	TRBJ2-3	CASSLVDTDTQYF	TGTGCCAGCAGCCTCGTCGATACAGATACGCAGTATTTT